A selection of T cell receptor beta chains follows, all from one sample in a study of CD8+ T cells in alopecia areata. Method: immunoSEQ multiplex PCR; TCRdb's copy keeps in-frame clones and lacks some. The sample carries hundreds of thousands of clones, about two thirds recorded once. The sample was CD4+ T cells sorted from blood, taken at week 0. Receptors originate from a human donor with alopecia areata. The CDR3 runs from the conserved cysteine through the conserved F or W. D genes are given only for firm matches. Clone size, where shown, is once, few, many, or a class for clones that have expanded.

>TRBV4-1|.|TRBJ2-1|TRBD1
CASSRGQGYNEQFF
TGCGCCAGCAGCCGCGGACAGGGGTACAATGAGCAGTTCTTC
>TRBV18|.|TRBJ2-7|TRBD2
CASSPLLAGATSSYEQYF
TGTGCCAGCTCACCACTCCTAGCGGGGGCTACGAGCTCCTACGAGCAGTACTTC
>TRBV30|.|TRBJ1-2|.
CAWSVRSRTTWGRRGYTF
TGTGCCTGGAGTGTACGCTCTAGGACCACCTGGGGAAGACGTGGCTACACCTTC
>TRBV29-1|.|TRBJ2-7|TRBD1
CSVSTPDRGPTYEQYF
TGCAGCGTTTCCACTCCAGACAGGGGGCCCACCTACGAGCAGTACTTC
>TRBV30|.|TRBJ1-5|TRBD1
CAWSWGPGGNQPQHF
TGTGCCTGGTCCTGGGGACCAGGGGGTAATCAGCCCCAGCATTTT
>TRBV11-2|few|TRBJ2-7|.
CASSLVRGKREQYF
TGTGCCAGCAGTTTGGTACGGGGAAAACGGGAGCAGTACTTC
>TRBV29-1|.|TRBJ2-5|.
CSVVSGIGETQYF
TGCAGCGTTGTATCGGGGATTGGTGAGACCCAGTACTTC
>TRBV30|.|TRBJ1-1|.
CAWSVRPEAFF
TGTGCCTGGAGTGTACGCCCTGAAGCTTTCTTT
>TRBV2|few|TRBJ2-3|.
CASSGQGRDTDTQYF
TGTGCCAGCAGTGGCCAGGGGCGGGACACAGATACGCAGTATTTT
>TRBV5-6|.|TRBJ2-1|.
CASTRDARYEQFF
TGTGCCAGCACCAGGGACGCTAGGTATGAGCAGTTCTTC
>TRBV23-1|.|TRBJ1-2|.
CASWTGQYYGYTF
TGCGCCAGCTGGACTGGACAGTACTATGGCTACACCTTC
>TRBV30|.|TRBJ2-1|TRBD2
CALAAGSYNEQFF
TGTGCCCTAGCGGCGGGGTCCTACAATGAGCAGTTCTTC
>TRBV25-1|.|TRBJ1-5|.
CASSLGTNQPQHF
TGTGCCAGCAGTCTGGGGACGAATCAGCCCCAGCATTTT
>TRBV25-1|.|TRBJ1-2|.
CASSESHGGYTF
TGTGCCAGCAGTGAATCCCACGGCGGCTACACCTTC
>TRBV29-1|few|TRBJ2-2|TRBD1
CSVEGRGQAPGELFF
TGCAGCGTTGAAGGCCGGGGACAGGCGCCCGGGGAGCTGTTTTTT
>TRBV4-3|few|TRBJ2-3|.
CASSQGWSTDTQYF
TGCGCCAGCAGCCAAGGCTGGAGCACAGATACGCAGTATTTT